This T cell receptor (beta chain) was found in a study of early stage breast cancer tumors. Study in general: Most invasive tumors, about 80% of the 16, were ER+/PR+/HER2-. Invasive lobular carcinomas made up four of 12 ER+/PR+/HER2- tumors. Notes on the study in general: In about 90% of the 16 patients, blood comparison separated tumor from normal breast.

Looked up from germline, CDR1 is MNHNS and CDR2 is SASEGT. The junction had 1 base not matched to a gene; V was cut back by 3 bases and J by 6 bases. This CDR3 comprises 14 residues. Blood replicates held 0.5 ug DNA, tumor or normal breast about 1.5 ug, two each. The protocol was immunoSEQ multiplex PCR, while the TCRdb copy is restricted to in-frame clones and leaves out a portion. Of more than 65,000 clones in the sample, approximately 80% are singletons; the top ten hold about 4.5%. Note on this clone: Its antigen remains unknown.

The clonotype was recovered from a person in their 40s with breast cancer. The source material was blood. This chain links TRBV6-1 with TRBJ2-1; 11 bases align to TRBD1. The CDR3 DNA is TGTGCCAGCAGTGACGGGACAGGGGGCAATGAGCAGTTCTTC. As protein: CASSDGTGGNEQFF.